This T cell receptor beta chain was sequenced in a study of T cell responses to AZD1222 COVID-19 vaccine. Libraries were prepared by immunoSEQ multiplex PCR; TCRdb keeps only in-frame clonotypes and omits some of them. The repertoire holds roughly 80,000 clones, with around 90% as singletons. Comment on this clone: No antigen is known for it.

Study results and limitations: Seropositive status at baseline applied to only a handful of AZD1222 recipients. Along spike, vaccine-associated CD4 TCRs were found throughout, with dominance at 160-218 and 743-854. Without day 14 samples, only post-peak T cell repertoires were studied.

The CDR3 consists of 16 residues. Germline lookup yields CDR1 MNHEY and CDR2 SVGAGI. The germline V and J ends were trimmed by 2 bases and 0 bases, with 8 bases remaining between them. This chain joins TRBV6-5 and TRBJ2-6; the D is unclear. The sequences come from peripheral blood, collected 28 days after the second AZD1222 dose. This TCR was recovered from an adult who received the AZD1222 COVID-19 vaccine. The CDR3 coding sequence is TGTGCCAGCAGTTACGGGCCAAACTCTGGGGCCAACGTCCTGACTTTC. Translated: CASSYGPNSGANVLTF.